This entry features one T cell receptor (beta chain) sequence. Its antigen is undetermined. The data were obtained in a study of cytomegalovirus exposure and HLA in healthy donors. Whole-study findings and limits: Later analysis demonstrated an association between a missense DCLRE1C variant and TCR beta V- and J-gene trimming. HLA alleles were associated with some 16,000 TCR beta sequences in a later analysis at 0.05 false discovery rate.

The germline V gene encodes CDR1 SGHAT and CDR2 FQNNGV. CDR3 length: 15 residues. The V segment lost 0 bases and the J segment 9 bases; nucleotides outside the gene matches: 5. With 60 Vbeta and 13 Jbeta primers, the PCR was carried out. The data were produced by immunoSEQ multiplex PCR, yet TCRdb's version contains in-frame clones alone and is incomplete. The sample yields some 190,000 clones, 70% to 80% seen once. Unrecorded immune exposure was likely among donors, who were nominally healthy when sampled. This sequence originates from a woman aged 45-59 years in good health and CMV-seronegative. The source material was PBMCs. This sequence joins TRBV11-2 and TRBJ2-1, with 10 positions matching TRBD2. The CDR3 DNA is TGTGCCAGCAGCTTAGAACTAGCGGGAAGTAGTGAGCAGTTCTTC. Residues: CASSLELAGSSEQFF.